This T cell receptor (beta chain) was captured in a study of T cells after yellow fever vaccination. Study results and caveats: Highly abundant clonotypes carried over from the bulk population could end up in FACS-sorted repertoires as contaminants.

It was through 5'RACE template switching that TCR cDNA was made, with a universal primer site and UMIs added. From the 5' RACE reads, TCRdb called clonotypes with MiXCR, one entry per CDR3 protein. Of about 400,000 distinct CDR3 sequences in the sample, 6.2% were seen once. Germline CDR1 and CDR2: DFQATT and SNEGSKA (reference sequence). CDR3 size: 15 residues. The junction had 9 bases not matched to a gene; V was cut back by 6 bases and J by 6 bases. This clonotype was observed once. The antigen is not known. V usage is TRBV20-1 and J usage is TRBJ2-1, with 12 nucleotides matching TRBD2. The specimen comprised PBMCs, sampled 5 days after the yellow fever booster vaccination. The receptor comes from a man aged 30-40 years who received the YFV17D yellow fever vaccine. CDR3 in amino acids: CSAQYLAGGPNEQFF. The CDR3 DNA follows: TGCAGTGCCCAGTACCTAGCGGGAGGGCCCAATGAGCAGTTCTTC.